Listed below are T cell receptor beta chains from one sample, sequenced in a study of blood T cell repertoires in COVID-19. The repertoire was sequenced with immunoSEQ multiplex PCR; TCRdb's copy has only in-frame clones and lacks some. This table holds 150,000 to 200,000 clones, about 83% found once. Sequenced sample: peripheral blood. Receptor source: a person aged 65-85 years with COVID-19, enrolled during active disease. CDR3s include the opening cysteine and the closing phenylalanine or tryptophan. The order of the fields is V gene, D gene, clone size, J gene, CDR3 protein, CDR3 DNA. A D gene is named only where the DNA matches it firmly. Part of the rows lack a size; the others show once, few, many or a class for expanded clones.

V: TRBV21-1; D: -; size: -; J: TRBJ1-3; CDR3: CASSQVEGSRNTIYF; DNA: TGTGCCAGCAGCCAAGTCGAAGGGAGTCGAAACACCATATATTTT
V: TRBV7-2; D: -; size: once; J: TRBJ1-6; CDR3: CASSLRTRVGSPLHF; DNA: TGTGCCAGCAGCTTAAGGACTCGGGTCGGTTCACCCCTCCACTTT
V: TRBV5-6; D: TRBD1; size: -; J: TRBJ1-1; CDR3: CASSKTGSTLNTEAFF; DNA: TGTGCCAGCAGCAAGACAGGGAGTACCTTGAACACTGAAGCTTTCTTT
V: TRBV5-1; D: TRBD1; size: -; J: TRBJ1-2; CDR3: CASSFDRGGYTF; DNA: TGCGCCAGCAGCTTTGACAGGGGTGGCTACACCTTC
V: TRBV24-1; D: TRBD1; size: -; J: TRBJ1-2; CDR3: CATSDSGQVGGSYGYTF; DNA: TGTGCCACCAGTGATTCGGGACAGGTGGGAGGTAGCTATGGCTACACCTTC
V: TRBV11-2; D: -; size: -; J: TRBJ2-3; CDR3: CASSFSSNLGDTQYF; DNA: TGTGCCAGCAGCTTTAGCAGCAACCTAGGAGATACGCAGTATTTT
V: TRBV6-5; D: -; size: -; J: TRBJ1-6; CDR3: CASNRGNSPLHF; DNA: TGTGCCAGCAACCGGGGTAATTCACCCCTCCACTTT
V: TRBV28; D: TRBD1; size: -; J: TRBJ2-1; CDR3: CASSSWTGLAYNEQFF; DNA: TGTGCCAGCAGTTCTTGGACAGGGCTCGCCTACAATGAGCAGTTCTTC
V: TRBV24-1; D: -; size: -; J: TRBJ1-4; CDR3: CATSDLAGEKLFF; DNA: TGTGCCACCAGTGATTTGGCCGGTGAAAAACTGTTTTTT
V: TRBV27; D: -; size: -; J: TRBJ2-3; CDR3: CASSSPPFAVVPDTQYF; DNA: TGTGCCAGCAGTTCCCCCCCCTTTGCGGTAGTCCCAGATACGCAGTATTTT
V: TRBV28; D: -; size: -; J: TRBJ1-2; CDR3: CASSLFYSAAHTF; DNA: TGTGCCAGCAGTTTATTCTATTCCGCGGCCCACACCTTC
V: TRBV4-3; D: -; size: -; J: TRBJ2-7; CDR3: CASSQDYRERTYEQYF; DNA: TGCGCCAGCAGCCAAGATTATAGGGAGCGGACCTACGAGCAGTACTTC
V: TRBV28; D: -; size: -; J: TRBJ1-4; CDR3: CASSSPGGREEKLFF; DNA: TGTGCCAGCAGTTCTCCCGGGGGGCGCGAGGAAAAACTGTTTTTT
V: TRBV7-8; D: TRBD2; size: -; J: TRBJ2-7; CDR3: CASSRGGYEQYF; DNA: TGTGCCAGCAGCCGCGGGGGCTACGAGCAGTACTTC
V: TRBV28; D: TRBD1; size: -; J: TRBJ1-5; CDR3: CASSSPPGQGFNQPQHF; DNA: TGTGCCAGCAGTTCTCCTCCGGGACAGGGGTTCAATCAGCCCCAGCATTTT
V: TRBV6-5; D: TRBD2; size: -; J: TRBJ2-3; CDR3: CASSSLRAGGLGTQYF; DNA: TGTGCCAGCAGTTCGCTTCGCGCGGGAGGCTTGGGTACGCAGTATTTT
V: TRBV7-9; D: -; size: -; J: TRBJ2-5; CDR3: CASSSRQGLQETQYF; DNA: TGTGCCAGCAGCTCCCGCCAGGGCCTCCAAGAGACCCAGTACTTC
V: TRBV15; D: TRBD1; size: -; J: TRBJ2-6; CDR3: CATSGGTGTGGPSGANVLTF; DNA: TGTGCCACCAGCGGGGGAACCGGGACAGGGGGACCCTCTGGGGCCAACGTCCTGACTTTC
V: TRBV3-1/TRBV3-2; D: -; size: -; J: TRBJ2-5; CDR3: CASSQVVDCTVSETQYF; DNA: TGTGCCAGCAGCCAAGTAGTAGATTGTACAGTTTCGGAGACCCAGTACTTC
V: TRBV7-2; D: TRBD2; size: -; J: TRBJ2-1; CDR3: CASSLRLAGEGNEQFF; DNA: TGTGCCAGCAGTCTGAGACTAGCGGGTGAGGGGAATGAGCAGTTCTTC
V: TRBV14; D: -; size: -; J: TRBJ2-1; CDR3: CAIARLADNEQFF; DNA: TGTGCCATCGCGCGCCTAGCTGACAATGAGCAGTTCTTC
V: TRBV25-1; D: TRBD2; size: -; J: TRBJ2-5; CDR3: CASSEALAGKETQYF; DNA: TGTGCCAGCAGTGAGGCTCTAGCGGGAAAAGAGACCCAGTACTTC
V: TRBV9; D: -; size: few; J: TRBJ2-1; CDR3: CASSHPVQGVSGYEQFF; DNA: TGTGCCAGCAGCCACCCCGTACAGGGTGTCTCAGGCTATGAGCAGTTCTTC
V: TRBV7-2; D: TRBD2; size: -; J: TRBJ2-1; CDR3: CASSPGLAVLYNEQFF; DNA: TGTGCCAGCAGCCCTGGACTAGCGGTACTCTACAATGAGCAGTTCTTC
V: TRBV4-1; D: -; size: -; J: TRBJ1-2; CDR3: CASSQVGGGDGYTF; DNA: TGCGCCAGCAGCCAAGTCGGGGGGGGTGATGGCTACACCTTC
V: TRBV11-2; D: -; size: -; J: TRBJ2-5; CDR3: CASSLEPVETQYF; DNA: TGTGCCAGCAGCTTAGAACCAGTCGAGACCCAGTACTTC
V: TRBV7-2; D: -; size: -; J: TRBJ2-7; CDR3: CASSSGYRYEQYF; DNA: TGTGCCAGCAGCTCAGGATATAGGTACGAGCAGTACTTC
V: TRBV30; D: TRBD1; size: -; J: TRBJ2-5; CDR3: CAWRPLGTGGAETQYF; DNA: TGTGCCTGGAGACCCCTCGGGACAGGGGGTGCGGAGACCCAGTACTTC
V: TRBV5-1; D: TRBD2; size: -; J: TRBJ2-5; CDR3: CASSLRVGLEGKTQYF; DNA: TGCGCCAGCAGCTTGAGGGTGGGACTAGAGGGGAAGACCCAGTACTTC
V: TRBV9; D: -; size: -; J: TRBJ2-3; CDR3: CASKRGTGDTQYF; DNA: TGTGCCAGCAAGCGCGGGACTGGAGATACGCAGTATTTT
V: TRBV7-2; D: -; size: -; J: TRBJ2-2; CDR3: CASSLARQTNTGELFF; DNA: TGTGCCAGCAGCTTAGCCCGACAGACGAACACCGGGGAGCTGTTTTTT
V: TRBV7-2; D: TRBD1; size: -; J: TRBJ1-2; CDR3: CASSSQGFNYGYTF; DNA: TGTGCCAGCAGCTCACAGGGGTTTAACTATGGCTACACCTTC
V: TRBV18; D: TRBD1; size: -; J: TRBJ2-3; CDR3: CASSPRLTGDYTDTQYF; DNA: TGTGCCAGCTCACCACGATTGACAGGGGATTACACAGATACGCAGTATTTT
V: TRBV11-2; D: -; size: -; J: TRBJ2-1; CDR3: CASSGGQQGTYNEQFF; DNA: TGTGCCAGCAGCGGCGGCCAGCAGGGCACCTACAATGAGCAGTTCTTC
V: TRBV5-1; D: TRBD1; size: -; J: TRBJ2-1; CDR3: CASSFFRDSINEQFF; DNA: TGCGCCAGCAGCTTTTTTCGGGACAGTATTAATGAGCAGTTCTTC
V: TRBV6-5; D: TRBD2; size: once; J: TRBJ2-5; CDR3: CASSFPGGSGTQYF; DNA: TGTGCCAGCAGCTTCCCCGGGGGGAGTGGGACCCAGTACTTC
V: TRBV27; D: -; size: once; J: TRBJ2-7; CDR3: CASRAAGRYSYEQYF; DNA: TGTGCCAGCAGGGCCGCGGGACGGTACTCCTACGAGCAGTACTTC
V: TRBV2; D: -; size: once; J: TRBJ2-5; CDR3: CASNLDRRETQYF; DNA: TGTGCCAGCAATTTAGACAGACGAGAGACCCAGTACTTC
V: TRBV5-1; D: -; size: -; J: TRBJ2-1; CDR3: CASSPSAGNEQFF; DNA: TGCGCCAGCAGCCCCTCCGCGGGCAATGAGCAGTTCTTC
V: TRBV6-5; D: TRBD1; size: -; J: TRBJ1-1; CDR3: CASTLGGTGGASAFF; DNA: TGTGCCAGCACCCTGGGCGGGACAGGGGGCGCTTCGGCTTTCTTT
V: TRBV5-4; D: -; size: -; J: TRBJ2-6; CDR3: CASSLAGSANVLTF; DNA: TGTGCCAGCAGCTTGGCAGGGTCGGCCAACGTCCTGACTTTC
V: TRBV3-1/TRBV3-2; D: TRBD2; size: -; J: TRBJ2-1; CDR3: CASSSYSGGTNEQFF; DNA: TGTGCCAGCAGCTCATACAGCGGGGGTACAAATGAGCAGTTCTTC
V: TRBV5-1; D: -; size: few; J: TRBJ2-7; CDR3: CASSGDSDSYEQYF; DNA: TGCGCCAGCAGCGGTGACTCGGACTCCTACGAGCAGTACTTC
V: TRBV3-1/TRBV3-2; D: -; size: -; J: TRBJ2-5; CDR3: CASSQEAFVFTQYF; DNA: TGTGCCAGCAGCCAAGAGGCATTCGTTTTCACCCAGTACTTC
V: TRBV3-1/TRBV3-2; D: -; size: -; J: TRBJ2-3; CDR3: CASSHLLAGRRVTDTQYF; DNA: TGTGCCAGCAGCCACTTACTGGCAGGGAGGAGGGTCACAGATACGCAGTATTTT
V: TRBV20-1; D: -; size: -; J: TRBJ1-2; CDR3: CSASSGSDGYTF; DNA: TGCAGTGCTAGTTCTGGTTCGGATGGCTACACCTTC
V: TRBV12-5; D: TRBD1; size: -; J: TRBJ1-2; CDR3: CASGGTGINGYTF; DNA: TGTGCTAGTGGGGGGACAGGGATCAATGGCTACACCTTC
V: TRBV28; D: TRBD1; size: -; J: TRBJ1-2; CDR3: CASSLPGTGDNYGYTF; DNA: TGTGCCAGCAGTTTGCCGGGGACAGGGGATAACTATGGCTACACCTTC
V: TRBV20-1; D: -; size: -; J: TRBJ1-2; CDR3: CSVGSDYGYTF; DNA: TGCAGCGTGGGGAGCGACTATGGCTACACCTTC
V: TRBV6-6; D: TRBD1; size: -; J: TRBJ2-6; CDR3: CASSHDVKIGTGTGANVLTF; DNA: TGTGCCAGCAGTCACGACGTGAAAATTGGGACAGGGACTGGGGCCAACGTCCTGACTTTC
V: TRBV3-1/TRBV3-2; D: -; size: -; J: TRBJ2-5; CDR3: CASSQSRETQYF; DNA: TGTGCCAGCAGCCAATCCCGAGAGACCCAGTACTTC
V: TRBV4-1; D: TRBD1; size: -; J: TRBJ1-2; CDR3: CASSPLPGGSGYTF; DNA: TGCGCCAGCAGCCCCCTCCCAGGGGGCTCTGGCTACACCTTC
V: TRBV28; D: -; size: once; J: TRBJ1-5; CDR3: CASSFVGGAGGIQPQHF; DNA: TGTGCCAGCAGTTTCGTAGGCGGGGCTGGGGGGATTCAGCCCCAGCATTTT